Included here is one TCR beta chain sequence, with context. The data derive from a study of blood T cell repertoires in COVID-19. Study context: The United States, Italy and Spain supplied acute and convalescent COVID-19 samples. T cells, B-cell-depleted T cells, or PBMCs provided the cDNA or gDNA that served as material.

In the original analysis: Estimation of nucleated cell counts relied on the amplification of reference gene primers. Method: immunoSEQ multiplex PCR; TCRdb's copy keeps in-frame clones and lacks some. V and J calls plus clone size are reproduced from that table; the DNA served to infer D and trimming. The profile shows under 85,000 clones, approximately 82% of them singletons. The CDR3 runs to 16 residues. The germline V gene encodes CDR1 SGHTA and CDR2 FQGNSA. The ends were cut back, 0 bases at V and 7 bases at J, with 16 bases in the middle. The sequencing sample was made of peripheral blood. The receptor comes from a man at least 80 years old with active or convalescent COVID-19. The rearrangement uses TRBV7-2 and TRBJ2-1; tentative D call: TRBD1 (5 bases). CDR3 bases: TGTGCCAGCAGCTTAGCGCGGTCTGGGGCCGATAATGAGCAGTTCTTC. It yields the protein CASSLARSGADNEQFF.